The rows below give T cell receptor beta chains drawn from one sample of a study of post-analysis software for immune sequencing data. TCRdb called the PCR reads again in MiXCR, with one record for every CDR3 protein. The table has some 190,000 distinct CDR3 sequences, approximately 29% seen once. Material: blood. These receptors originate from a girl under 18 with multiple sclerosis. The CDR3 runs from the conserved cysteine through the conserved F or W. Each record gives: clone size, V gene, D gene, J gene, CDR3 protein, CDR3 DNA. A D gene is named only where the DNA matches it firmly. Clone size is not always given. Where it is, it says once, few, many or a class for expanded clones.

.	TRBV3-1	.	TRBJ2-2	CASTPRSRGVNTGELFF	TGTGCCAGCACCCCAAGATCGAGGGGGGTGAACACCGGGGAGCTGTTTTTT
few	TRBV15	.	TRBJ2-7	CATSRAPRTASYEQYF	TGTGCCACCAGCAGAGCGCCCAGGACGGCTTCCTACGAGCAGTACTTC
.	TRBV28	.	TRBJ2-1	CASSFGILDGQFF	TGTGCCAGCAGTTTTGGGATCCTCGATGGGCAGTTCTTC
few	TRBV11-2	TRBD1	TRBJ1-2	CASSPQGGGYTF	TGTGCCAGCAGCCCCCAGGGGGGTGGCTACACCTTC
.	TRBV20-1	TRBD1	TRBJ2-7	CSARRGQDNEQYF	TGCAGTGCTAGAAGGGGACAGGACAATGAGCAGTACTTC
few	TRBV18	TRBD1	TRBJ2-3	CASSQVPGQAGDTQYF	TGTGCCAGCTCACAAGTCCCGGGACAGGCTGGGGATACGCAGTATTTT
.	TRBV12-3/TRBV12-4	.	TRBJ1-5	CASSLAGNINQPQHF	TGTGCCAGCAGTTTAGCCGGGAACATCAATCAGCCCCAGCATTTT
few	TRBV2	.	TRBJ2-7	CASTRTGPVDEQYF	TGTGCCAGCACTCGGACGGGCCCAGTCGACGAGCAGTACTTC
.	TRBV2	.	TRBJ2-7	CASSEILLVRQYF	TGTGCCAGCAGTGAAATTTTATTGGTTCGGCAGTACTTC
many	TRBV29-1	TRBD2	TRBJ2-6	CSVTSGTSVSGANVLTF	TGCAGCGTGACTAGCGGGACCTCCGTCTCTGGGGCCAACGTCCTGACTTTC
.	TRBV12-3/TRBV12-4	.	TRBJ2-2	CASSLRDIDTGELFF	TGTGCCAGCAGTTTGAGGGATATCGACACCGGGGAGCTGTTTTTT
many	TRBV7-2	TRBD2	TRBJ2-1	CASTLAGGPNDEQFF	TGTGCCAGTACTCTAGCGGGAGGACCCAATGATGAGCAGTTCTTC
many	TRBV6-4	TRBD2	TRBJ2-3	CASSKTSGITDTQYF	TGTGCCAGCAGTAAGACTAGCGGGATCACAGATACGCAGTATTTT
.	TRBV29-1	.	TRBJ1-2	CSVEWSGYTF	TGCAGCGTTGAATGGTCCGGCTACACCTTC
once	TRBV5-1	TRBD1	TRBJ2-5	CASSLGIGQGSQEAQYF	TGCGCCAGCAGCTTGGGGATCGGACAGGGATCCCAAGAGGCCCAGTACTTC
many	TRBV7-3	.	TRBJ2-1	CASSLIGGGPGSYNEQFF	TGTGCCAGCAGCTTAATAGGAGGGGGCCCGGGTTCCTACAATGAGCAGTTCTTC
many	TRBV5-5	.	TRBJ2-7	CASSPRGAVSYEQYF	TGTGCCAGCAGCCCCAGGGGGGCGGTCTCCTACGAGCAGTACTTC
.	TRBV7-2	.	TRBJ2-5	CASSDTRRLETQYF	TGTGCCAGCAGCGACACTAGGAGGCTCGAGACCCAGTACTTC
many	TRBV5-1	.	TRBJ1-4	CASRRGAATNEKLFF	TGCGCCAGCAGACGGGGGGCCGCAACTAATGAAAAACTGTTTTTT
many	TRBV11-2	TRBD2	TRBJ2-5	CASSLTFSGSGETQYF	TGTGCCAGCAGCCTGACTTTTAGCGGGAGTGGTGAGACCCAGTACTTC
.	TRBV5-1	TRBD1	TRBJ2-1	CASSLALTGGLNEQFF	TGCGCCAGCAGCTTGGCCTTAACAGGGGGCTTGAATGAGCAGTTCTTC
many	TRBV10-2	TRBD2	TRBJ2-7	CASRAGAEQYF	TGCGCCAGCAGGGCGGGAGCCGAGCAGTACTTC
.	TRBV28	.	TRBJ1-2	CVSSSRDRGFYGCTF	.
.	TRBV28	.	TRBJ2-2	CASIEGRTGELFF	TGTGCCAGCATTGAGGGGCGGACCGGGGAGCTGTTTTTT
few	TRBV12-3/TRBV12-4	.	TRBJ2-3	CASSLGLRGTDTQYF	TGTGCCAGCAGTTTAGGGCTAAGGGGTACAGATACGCAGTATTTT
few	TRBV12-3/TRBV12-4	.	TRBJ1-1	CASTLGLGVRAFF	TGTGCCAGCACCTTGGGGTTGGGGGTCAGAGCTTTCTTT
.	TRBV6-6	TRBD1	TRBJ1-2	CASRTGGSRGYGYTF	TGTGCCAGCAGGACAGGGGGGTCCCGGGGGTATGGCTACACCTTC
.	TRBV14	TRBD1	TRBJ2-3	CASSQETGGPDTQYF	TGTGCCAGCAGCCAAGAAACAGGGGGTCCAGATACGCAGTATTTT
few	TRBV6-6	TRBD1	TRBJ1-1	CASRKDREAAFF	TGTGCCAGCAGAAAGGACAGGGAAGCGGCTTTCTTT
few	TRBV7-3	.	TRBJ1-6	CASSARRTPLHF	TGTGCCAGCAGCGCGCGGAGAACACCCCTCCACTTT
.	TRBV28	.	TRBJ2-7	CASNPERGHSLYYEQYF	TGTGCCAGCAACCCAGAGCGGGGACATAGTCTGTACTACGAGCAGTACTTC
.	TRBV6-5	.	TRBJ2-6	CASSSGANVPTF	TGTGCCAGCAGTTCCGGGGCCAACGTCCCGACTTTC
many	TRBV6-1	.	TRBJ2-5	CASTLQLQETQYF	TGTGCCAGCACCCTCCAGCTACAAGAGACCCAGTACTTC
.	TRBV12-3/TRBV12-4	.	TRBJ1-1	CASRPVVNTEAFF	TGTGCCAGCAGACCGGTGGTGAACACTGAAGCTTTCTTT
few	TRBV5-4	.	TRBJ2-6	CASSLVTYSGANVRTF	TGTGCCAGCAGCTTGGTAACCTACTCTGGGGCCAACGTCCGGACTTTC
many	TRBV29-1	TRBD2	TRBJ2-1	CSVEEGDYVYNEQFF	TGCAGCGTTGAAGAAGGGGACTACGTCTACAATGAGCAGTTCTTC
few	TRBV7-2	.	TRBJ1-5	CASSLVTVWNQPQHF	TGTGCCAGCAGCTTAGTAACAGTATGGAATCAGCCCCAGCATTTT
many	TRBV7-2	.	TRBJ2-7	CASSRRGSSEQYF	TGTGCCAGCAGCAGACGGGGCAGCTCCGAGCAGTACTTC
.	TRBV7-8	.	TRBJ1-2	CAGSLVREANYGYTF	TGTGCCGGCAGCTTAGTGCGGGAAGCGAACTATGGCTACACCTTC
.	TRBV4-2	TRBD2	TRBJ2-2	CASSQDRLAGGRTVGTGELFF	TGTGCCAGCAGCCAAGATAGACTAGCGGGAGGTCGAACAGTTGGAACCGGGGAGCTGTTTTTT